This is a list of T cell receptor beta chains from one sample in a study of blood T cell repertoires in COVID-19. Some clones are missing from TCRdb's copy, which holds only in-frame ones; the method was immunoSEQ multiplex PCR. Among around 150,000 clones listed, around 79% were seen once. Material: PBMCs or T cells enriched from blood (not recorded which). The receptors originated from a man in his forties or fifties who had recovered from COVID-19. Both conserved end residues are part of each CDR3. The D gene is left open where the match is weak. Clone sizes are given selectively: once, few, many, or a class where the clone is expanded.

j_gene: TRBJ1-5
d_gene: TRBD1
v_gene: TRBV5-8
abundance: few
CDR3nt: TGTGCCAGCAGCTTGCTGGACAGGGCCAATCAGCCCCAGCATTTT
CDR3aa: CASSLLDRANQPQHF

j_gene: TRBJ1-3
d_gene: TRBD1
v_gene: TRBV4-1
abundance: once
CDR3nt: TGCGCCAGCAGCCAGGTAATAGGGGACAGAAATGGAAACACCATATATTTT
CDR3aa: CASSQVIGDRNGNTIYF

j_gene: TRBJ2-1
d_gene: TRBD2
v_gene: TRBV5-1
abundance: .
CDR3nt: TGCGCCAGCAGCTCTGCGATATTAGCGGGAGGCCGCTACAATGAGCAGTTCTTC
CDR3aa: CASSSAILAGGRYNEQFF

j_gene: TRBJ2-7
d_gene: TRBD1
v_gene: TRBV27
abundance: .
CDR3nt: TGTGCCAGCAGTTTTTATCGACAGGGGAATCGCGAGCAGTACTTC
CDR3aa: CASSFYRQGNREQYF

j_gene: TRBJ1-5
d_gene: TRBD1
v_gene: TRBV28
abundance: .
CDR3nt: TGTGCCAGCAGTTTTATGGGCGCAGGGGGTTCGAATCAGCCCCAGCATTTT
CDR3aa: CASSFMGAGGSNQPQHF

j_gene: TRBJ1-2
d_gene: TRBD1
v_gene: TRBV10-3
abundance: .
CDR3nt: TGTGCCATCAGTGACCCCGCGGGCGGGACAGGGCCTAACTTCTATGGCTACACCTTC
CDR3aa: CAISDPAGGTGPNFYGYTF

j_gene: TRBJ1-3
d_gene: .
v_gene: TRBV14
abundance: .
CDR3nt: TGTGCCAGCAGCCAGTTACAGAATGGAGGAAACACCATATATTTT
CDR3aa: CASSQLQNGGNTIYF

j_gene: TRBJ1-5
d_gene: .
v_gene: TRBV3-1/TRBV3-2
abundance: .
CDR3nt: TGTGCCAGCAGCCAAGTGCCAGGGGTCAATCAGCCCCAGCATTTT
CDR3aa: CASSQVPGVNQPQHF

j_gene: TRBJ1-4
d_gene: .
v_gene: TRBV6-5
abundance: .
CDR3nt: TGTGCCAGCAGCCTCTTCTCAGGGACTAATGAAAAACTGTTTTTT
CDR3aa: CASSLFSGTNEKLFF

j_gene: TRBJ1-2
d_gene: TRBD1
v_gene: TRBV3-1/TRBV3-2
abundance: .
CDR3nt: TGTGCCAGCAGCCTCCTCACAGGGGTGGAGGGCTACACCTTC
CDR3aa: CASSLLTGVEGYTF

j_gene: TRBJ2-7
d_gene: .
v_gene: TRBV7-3
abundance: .
CDR3nt: TGTGCCAGCAGCTTAATCGCGGCAGAAGCCTACGAGCAGTACTTC
CDR3aa: CASSLIAAEAYEQYF

j_gene: TRBJ1-1
d_gene: .
v_gene: TRBV6-1
abundance: .
CDR3nt: TGTGCCAGCAGTGAGGGACGGGGGATGGGAACTGAAGCTTTCTTT
CDR3aa: CASSEGRGMGTEAFF

j_gene: TRBJ2-5
d_gene: TRBD1
v_gene: TRBV5-6
abundance: .
CDR3nt: TGTGCCAGCAGCTTGTTGGGCAGGGGGCAAGAGACCCAGTACTTC
CDR3aa: CASSLLGRGQETQYF

j_gene: TRBJ2-2
d_gene: TRBD1
v_gene: TRBV7-9
abundance: few
CDR3nt: TGTGCCAGCAGCGTTGACAGGGTGACCGGGGAGCTGTTTTTT
CDR3aa: CASSVDRVTGELFF

j_gene: TRBJ2-5
d_gene: TRBD2
v_gene: TRBV2
abundance: .
CDR3nt: TGTGCCAGCACCCCTCAGCGGGGCTATCGGGAGACCCAGTACTTC
CDR3aa: CASTPQRGYRETQYF

j_gene: TRBJ2-7
d_gene: .
v_gene: TRBV19
abundance: .
CDR3nt: TGTGCCAGTAGTATAACGGGGAGCTACGAGCAGTACTTC
CDR3aa: CASSITGSYEQYF

j_gene: TRBJ1-1
d_gene: .
v_gene: TRBV19
abundance: .
CDR3nt: TGTGCCAGTAGTACCCAACAGGGTTCTGAAGCTTTCTTT
CDR3aa: CASSTQQGSEAFF

j_gene: TRBJ1-5
d_gene: .
v_gene: TRBV19
abundance: .
CDR3nt: TGTGCCAGTAGTATATCCCTTAGCAATCAGCCCCAGCATTTT
CDR3aa: CASSISLSNQPQHF

j_gene: TRBJ2-1
d_gene: TRBD2
v_gene: TRBV3-1/TRBV3-2
abundance: .
CDR3nt: TGTGCCAGCAGAGGGACTAGCGCTTACAATGAGCAGTTCTTC
CDR3aa: CASRGTSAYNEQFF

j_gene: TRBJ2-7
d_gene: .
v_gene: TRBV28
abundance: .
CDR3nt: TGTGCCAGCAGTTCTTTCTCCTACGAGCAGTACTTC
CDR3aa: CASSSFSYEQYF

j_gene: TRBJ2-3
d_gene: TRBD1
v_gene: TRBV24-1
abundance: few
CDR3nt: TGTGCCACCAGTCGGACAGGGGGTAGCACAGATACGCAGTATTTT
CDR3aa: CATSRTGGSTDTQYF

j_gene: TRBJ2-3
d_gene: TRBD2
v_gene: TRBV30
abundance: .
CDR3nt: TGTGCCTGGAGTTTAGGACTAGCAGATACGCAGTATTTT
CDR3aa: CAWSLGLADTQYF

j_gene: TRBJ2-5
d_gene: .
v_gene: TRBV10-1
abundance: .
CDR3nt: TGCGCCAGCAGTGACACGGGAGTAGGCGAGACCCAGTACTTC
CDR3aa: CASSDTGVGETQYF

j_gene: TRBJ2-5
d_gene: TRBD1
v_gene: TRBV6-1
abundance: .
CDR3nt: TGTGCCAGCAGTGAAGACGGGACAGGGAAGGTGGCCCAGTACTTC
CDR3aa: CASSEDGTGKVAQYF

j_gene: TRBJ2-3
d_gene: TRBD1
v_gene: TRBV7-3
abundance: .
CDR3nt: TGTGCCAGCAGCCAGGACAGGGGCACAGATACGCAGTATTTT
CDR3aa: CASSQDRGTDTQYF

j_gene: TRBJ2-3
d_gene: .
v_gene: TRBV28
abundance: .
CDR3nt: TGTGCCAGCAGTTGGGGTCGGGGCAGGGGAACAGATACGCAGTATTTT
CDR3aa: CASSWGRGRGTDTQYF

j_gene: TRBJ2-1
d_gene: TRBD2
v_gene: TRBV11-3
abundance: .
CDR3nt: TGTGCCAGCAGCACACACGGGACTAGCGGATCCGGCTCGAAGTTCTTC
CDR3aa: CASSTHGTSGSGSKFF

j_gene: TRBJ1-2
d_gene: .
v_gene: TRBV30
abundance: .
CDR3nt: TGTGCCTGGAGGGAGGTCGGGAGACGCTACACCTTC
CDR3aa: CAWREVGRRYTF

j_gene: TRBJ1-4
d_gene: TRBD1
v_gene: TRBV2
abundance: .
CDR3nt: TGTGCCAGCAGACTGACAGGGGGCCTCAAAGCTGGAAAACTGTTTTTT
CDR3aa: CASRLTGGLKAGKLFF

j_gene: TRBJ1-6
d_gene: .
v_gene: TRBV12-3/TRBV12-4
abundance: .
CDR3nt: TGTGCCAGCAGCCCGGGTGACAATTCACCCCTCCACTTT
CDR3aa: CASSPGDNSPLHF

j_gene: TRBJ2-7
d_gene: TRBD1
v_gene: TRBV2
abundance: once
CDR3nt: TGTGCCAGCAGTGAAGACAGGGGGCCCGACGAGCAGTACTTC
CDR3aa: CASSEDRGPDEQYF

j_gene: TRBJ2-7
d_gene: TRBD1
v_gene: TRBV5-1
abundance: .
CDR3nt: TGCGCCAGCAGCGTGGGACAGGGTAACGAGCAGTACTTC
CDR3aa: CASSVGQGNEQYF

j_gene: TRBJ2-7
d_gene: .
v_gene: TRBV3-1/TRBV3-2
abundance: few
CDR3nt: TGTGCCAGCAGCCAAGATATAAAAGGGGTTCGAAGCGAGCAGTACTTC
CDR3aa: CASSQDIKGVRSEQYF

j_gene: TRBJ2-6
d_gene: .
v_gene: TRBV5-4
abundance: .
CDR3nt: TGTGCCAGCAGCTTCTACAGATCTGGGGCCAACGTCCTGACTTTC
CDR3aa: CASSFYRSGANVLTF

j_gene: TRBJ2-7
d_gene: .
v_gene: TRBV6-5
abundance: .
CDR3nt: TGTGCCAGCAGGGAGGCACAGGGAACCTACGAGCAGTACTTC
CDR3aa: CASREAQGTYEQYF

j_gene: TRBJ2-2
d_gene: .
v_gene: TRBV27
abundance: .
CDR3nt: TGTGCCAGCTCGCCACTGCAGGGTTCCGGGGAGCTGTTTTTT
CDR3aa: CASSPLQGSGELFF

j_gene: TRBJ1-6
d_gene: TRBD1
v_gene: TRBV5-6
abundance: .
CDR3nt: TGTGCCAGCAGCTCGCCGGGACAGGGGAGTAATTCACCCCTCCACTTT
CDR3aa: CASSSPGQGSNSPLHF

j_gene: TRBJ2-1
d_gene: .
v_gene: TRBV30
abundance: .
CDR3nt: TGTGCCTGGAGTGCATCTACTCCCCCATACAATGAGCAGTTCTTC
CDR3aa: CAWSASTPPYNEQFF

j_gene: TRBJ2-5
d_gene: TRBD2
v_gene: TRBV11-2
abundance: .
CDR3nt: TGTGCCAGCAGCTTTCCCACTAGCGGGATAGAGACCCAGTACTTC
CDR3aa: CASSFPTSGIETQYF

j_gene: TRBJ2-2
d_gene: TRBD1
v_gene: TRBV6-5
abundance: .
CDR3nt: TGTGCCAGCAGAATTGGACAGGGGGGCGCCGGGGAGCTGTTTTTT
CDR3aa: CASRIGQGGAGELFF

j_gene: TRBJ1-3
d_gene: .
v_gene: TRBV18
abundance: .
CDR3nt: TGTGCCAGCTCACCAGCGACTCCGAGCTCTGGAAACACCATATATTTT
CDR3aa: CASSPATPSSGNTIYF

j_gene: TRBJ2-7
d_gene: .
v_gene: TRBV14
abundance: .
CDR3nt: TGTGCCAGCAGCCAAGCCGGGATGCACTACGAGCAGTACTTC
CDR3aa: CASSQAGMHYEQYF

j_gene: TRBJ1-5
d_gene: .
v_gene: TRBV6-1
abundance: .
CDR3nt: TGTGCCAGCAGTGTAATAAGTTCTACCGGGAATCAGCCCCAGCATTTT
CDR3aa: CASSVISSTGNQPQHF

j_gene: TRBJ1-4
d_gene: TRBD1
v_gene: TRBV18
abundance: .
CDR3nt: TGTGCCAGCTCACCAGGGACAGGCCGGAATGAAAAACTGTTTTTT
CDR3aa: CASSPGTGRNEKLFF

j_gene: TRBJ2-5
d_gene: TRBD2
v_gene: TRBV7-7
abundance: .
CDR3nt: TGTGCTAGCAGCCTTAGCGGGAGGTTCCAAGAGACCCAGTACTTC
CDR3aa: CASSLSGRFQETQYF

j_gene: TRBJ2-2
d_gene: TRBD2
v_gene: TRBV2
abundance: .
CDR3nt: TGTGCCAGTACTAATAGCGGGGAGACCGGGGAGCTGTTTTTT
CDR3aa: CASTNSGETGELFF

j_gene: TRBJ1-5
d_gene: .
v_gene: TRBV7-9
abundance: .
CDR3nt: TGTGCCAGCAGCTTAGCGCGAGGTAGCAATCAGCCCCAGCATTTT
CDR3aa: CASSLARGSNQPQHF

j_gene: TRBJ2-1
d_gene: TRBD1
v_gene: TRBV20-1
abundance: .
CDR3nt: TGCAGTGCTAGTCCGACAGGGGTTTACAATGAGCAGTTCTTC
CDR3aa: CSASPTGVYNEQFF

j_gene: TRBJ2-7
d_gene: TRBD2
v_gene: TRBV3-1/TRBV3-2
abundance: .
CDR3nt: TGTGCCAGCAGCCAAGATCCGGGAGGCGGCGAGCAGTACTTC
CDR3aa: CASSQDPGGGEQYF

j_gene: TRBJ2-2
d_gene: .
v_gene: TRBV18
abundance: .
CDR3nt: TGTGCCAGCTCACCACTCTCCGGGGAGCTGTTTTTT
CDR3aa: CASSPLSGELFF

j_gene: TRBJ1-2
d_gene: TRBD1
v_gene: TRBV19
abundance: .
CDR3nt: TGTGCCAGTAGCGACCGGGACAGGGCCTATGGCTACACCTTC
CDR3aa: CASSDRDRAYGYTF

j_gene: TRBJ2-2
d_gene: TRBD1
v_gene: TRBV7-3
abundance: .
CDR3nt: TGTGCCAGCAGGCGGACAGGCGGCTCCACCGGGGAGCTGTTTTTT
CDR3aa: CASRRTGGSTGELFF

j_gene: TRBJ1-5
d_gene: TRBD1
v_gene: TRBV19
abundance: .
CDR3nt: TGTGCCAGTAGTCAGGGGGCTGATCAGCCCCAGCATTTT
CDR3aa: CASSQGADQPQHF

j_gene: TRBJ1-3
d_gene: .
v_gene: TRBV28
abundance: .
CDR3nt: TGTGCCAGCAGTTCTCCTAGGGGTTCTGGAAACACCATATATTTT
CDR3aa: CASSSPRGSGNTIYF

j_gene: TRBJ2-2
d_gene: .
v_gene: TRBV28
abundance: .
CDR3nt: TGTGCCAGCAGGTGGGACTCCACGACCGGGGAGCTGTTTTTT
CDR3aa: CASRWDSTTGELFF

j_gene: TRBJ2-1
d_gene: .
v_gene: TRBV11-3
abundance: .
CDR3nt: TGTGCCAGCAGCTTAGATCTGCCGGCGGGCCGAGATTCCTACAATGAGCAGTTCTTC
CDR3aa: CASSLDLPAGRDSYNEQFF

j_gene: TRBJ2-3
d_gene: TRBD2
v_gene: TRBV5-6
abundance: .
CDR3nt: TGTGCCAGCAGCTTGGAACTAGCGGGGGTAACAGATACGCAGTATTTT
CDR3aa: CASSLELAGVTDTQYF